The sequence of this TCR beta chain was determined in a study of beta chain features in type 1 diabetes. Study outcomes and limitations: Cells that show high TCR expression could be over-represented by cDNA sequencing. Researchers report that Type 1 diabetes patients had moderately but significantly shorter TCRB CDR3s across all four CD4+ subsets.

The table lists this clone with a few counts. Antigen specificity is unknown. TCRB transcripts that were expressed got sequenced, as all of the isolated RNA had been reverse transcribed. Some clones are missing from TCRdb's copy, which holds only in-frame ones; the method was immunoSEQ multiplex PCR. This table has 35,000 to 50,000 clones, roughly 50% appearing once. What was sequenced was stem cell memory CD4+ T cells from blood. The receptor was derived from a woman aged 25 to 39 in good health.

The CDR3 DNA follows: TGTGCCAGCTCATCGTCACAAACAGGGGGAGGAGAGACCCAGTACTTC. It encodes CASSSSQTGGGETQYF. The chain joins TRBV18 to TRBJ2-5; 8 nucleotides align to TRBD1. Trimming took 5 bases from V and 4 from J; bases not matched to a gene: 12. CDR3 length: 16 amino acids. Germline V CDR1 and CDR2: KGHSH, LQKENI.